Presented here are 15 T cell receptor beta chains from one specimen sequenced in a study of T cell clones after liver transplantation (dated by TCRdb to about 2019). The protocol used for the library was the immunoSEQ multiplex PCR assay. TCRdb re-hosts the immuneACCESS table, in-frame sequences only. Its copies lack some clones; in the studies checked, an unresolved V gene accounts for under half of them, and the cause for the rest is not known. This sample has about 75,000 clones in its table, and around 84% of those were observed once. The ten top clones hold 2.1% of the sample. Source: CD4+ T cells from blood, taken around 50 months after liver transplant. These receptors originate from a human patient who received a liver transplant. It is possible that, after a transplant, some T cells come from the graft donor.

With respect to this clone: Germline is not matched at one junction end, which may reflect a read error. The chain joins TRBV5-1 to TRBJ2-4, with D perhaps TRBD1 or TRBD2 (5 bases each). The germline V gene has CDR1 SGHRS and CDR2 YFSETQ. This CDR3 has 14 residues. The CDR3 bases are TGCGCCAGCAGCCTTGGGGGAGCCGAAAACATTCAGTACTTC. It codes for CASSLGGAENIQYF.

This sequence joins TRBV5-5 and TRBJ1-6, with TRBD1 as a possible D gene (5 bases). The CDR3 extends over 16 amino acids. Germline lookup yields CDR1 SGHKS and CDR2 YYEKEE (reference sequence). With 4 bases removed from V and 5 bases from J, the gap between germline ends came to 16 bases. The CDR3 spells CASSPRGTANNSPLHF. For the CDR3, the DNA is TGTGCCAGCAGCCCCCGCGGGACCGCCAATAATTCACCCCTCCACTTT.

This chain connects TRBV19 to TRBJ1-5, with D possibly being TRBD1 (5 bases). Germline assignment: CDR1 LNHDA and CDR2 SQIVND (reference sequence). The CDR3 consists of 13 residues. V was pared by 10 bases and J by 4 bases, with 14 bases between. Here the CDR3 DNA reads TGTGCCACCTCAGTGGGGCCGAATCAGCCCCAGCATTTT. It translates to CATSVGPNQPQHF.

DNA of the CDR3: TGTGCCAGCAAGGGGCAGGGAGATCAGCCCCAGCATTTT. Amino acids: CASKGQGDQPQHF. J is TRBJ1-5 and V is TRBV2; D is possibly TRBD1 (5 bases). V was clipped by 7 bases and J by 5 bases, with 12 bases between them. This CDR3 comprises 13 residues. CDR1 is SNHLY, CDR2 FYNNEI, per germline.

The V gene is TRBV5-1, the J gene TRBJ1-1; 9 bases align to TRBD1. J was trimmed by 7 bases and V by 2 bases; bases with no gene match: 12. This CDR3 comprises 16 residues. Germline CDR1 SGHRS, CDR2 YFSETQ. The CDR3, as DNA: TGCGCCAGCAGCTTATCGACCGGGACAGGGTACAGTGAAGCTTTCTTT. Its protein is CASSLSTGTGYSEAFF. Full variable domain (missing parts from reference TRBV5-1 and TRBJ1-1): KAGVTQTPRYLIKTRGQQVTLSCSPISGHRSVSWYQQTPGQGLQFLFEYFSETQRNKGNFPGRFSGRQFSNSRSEMNVSTLELGDSALYLCASSLSTGTGYSEAFFGQGTRLTVV.

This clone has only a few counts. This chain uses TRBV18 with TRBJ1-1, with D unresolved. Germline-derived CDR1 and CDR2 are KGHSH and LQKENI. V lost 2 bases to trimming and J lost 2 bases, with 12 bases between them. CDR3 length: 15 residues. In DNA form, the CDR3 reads TGTGCCAGCTCACCATCCCACAGAGCTAACACTGAAGCTTTCTTT. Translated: CASSPSHRANTEAFF.

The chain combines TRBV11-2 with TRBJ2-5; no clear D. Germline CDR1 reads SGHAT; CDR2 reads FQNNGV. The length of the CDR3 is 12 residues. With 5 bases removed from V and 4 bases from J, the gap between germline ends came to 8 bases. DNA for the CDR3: TGTGCCAGCAGCCCCACCTCAGAGACCCAGTACTTC. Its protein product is CASSPTSETQYF.

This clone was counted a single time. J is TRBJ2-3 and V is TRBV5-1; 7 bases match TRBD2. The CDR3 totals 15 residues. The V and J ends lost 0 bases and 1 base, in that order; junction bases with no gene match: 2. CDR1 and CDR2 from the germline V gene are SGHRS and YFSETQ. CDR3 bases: TGCGCCAGCAGCTTGGGCGGGAGAGGCACAGATACGCAGTATTTT. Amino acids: CASSLGGRGTDTQYF.

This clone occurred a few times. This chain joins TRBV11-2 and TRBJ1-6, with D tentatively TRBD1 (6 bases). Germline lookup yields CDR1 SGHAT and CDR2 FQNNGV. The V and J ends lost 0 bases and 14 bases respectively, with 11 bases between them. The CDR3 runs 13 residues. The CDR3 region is CASSLDPGAALHF. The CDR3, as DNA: TGTGCCAGCAGCTTAGACCCAGGGGCGGCCCTCCACTTT.

CDR3 sequence: CASSPSPGQELSGNTIYF. The DNA of the CDR3 is TGCGCCAGCAGTCCTTCCCCGGGACAGGAACTTTCTGGAAACACCATATATTTT. The gene calls are TRBV5-1 and TRBJ1-3; 8 bases match TRBD1. The germline gives CDR1 SGHRS, CDR2 YFSETQ. The CDR3 runs 18 residues. V was pared by 5 bases and J by 1 base, with 14 bases of the junction left unmatched. The complete variable domain, with remaining parts taken from reference TRBV5-1 and TRBJ1-3, reads KAGVTQTPRYLIKTRGQQVTLSCSPISGHRSVSWYQQTPGQGLQFLFEYFSETQRNKGNFPGRFSGRQFSNSRSEMNVSTLELGDSALYLCASSPSPGQELSGNTIYFGEGSWLTVV.

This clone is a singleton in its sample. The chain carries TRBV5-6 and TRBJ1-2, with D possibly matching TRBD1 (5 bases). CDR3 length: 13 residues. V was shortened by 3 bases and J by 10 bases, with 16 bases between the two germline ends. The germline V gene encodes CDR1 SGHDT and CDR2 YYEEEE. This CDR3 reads CASSSGHGLTYTF. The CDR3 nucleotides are TGTGCCAGCAGCTCCGGACATGGTCTGACCTACACCTTC.

CDR3 protein: CASGSTLLRGYTF. The DNA of the CDR3 is TGTGCTAGTGGTTCGACCCTCCTCCGTGGCTACACCTTC. The rearrangement uses TRBV12-5 and TRBJ1-2; no firm D call. CDR1 is LGHNT, CDR2 FRNRAP, per germline. This CDR3 comprises 13 residues. V was cut by 4 bases and J by 7 bases, with 13 bases left in between.

The CDR3 region is CATSRGSGESVTQYF. The CDR3 DNA is TGTGCCACCAGCAGAGGTAGCGGGGAGAGTGTGACCCAGTACTTC. The chain is built from TRBV15 and TRBJ2-5; 8 nucleotides match TRBD2. V was clipped by 1 base and J by 7 bases; unmatched bases: 8. Germline V gene sequence: CDR1 LNHNV, CDR2 YYDKDF (reference sequence). The CDR3 totals 15 residues. Together with reference TRBV15 and TRBJ2-5, the CDR3 gives the full variable domain: DAMVIQNPRYQVTQFGKPVTLSCSQTLNHNVMYWYQQKSSQAPKLLFHYYDKDFNNEADTPDNFQSRRPNTSFCFLDIRSPGLGDTAMYLCATSRGSGESVTQYFGPGTRLLVL.

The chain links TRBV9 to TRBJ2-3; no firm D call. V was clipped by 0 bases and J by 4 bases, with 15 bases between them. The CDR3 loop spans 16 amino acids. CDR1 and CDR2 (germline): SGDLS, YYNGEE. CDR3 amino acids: CASSVVGWLAPDTQYF. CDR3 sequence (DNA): TGTGCCAGCAGCGTAGTGGGTTGGCTGGCCCCAGATACGCAGTATTTT.

The CDR3 loop reads CASSLWDRPKVANVLTF. The CDR3 DNA sequence: TGTGCCAGCAGCTTGTGGGACAGGCCTAAGGTGGCCAACGTCCTGACTTTC. The chain has TRBV5-6 and TRBJ2-6; TRBD1 matches at 8 bases. The trim removed 1 base at V and 6 bases at J, leaving 9 bases unmatched. The CDR3 has 17 amino acids. From germline, CDR1 is SGHDT and CDR2 YYEEEE.